The 12 T cell receptor beta chains below all came from one sample that was sequenced in a study of regulatory T cells in long-lasting Graves disease. Time point given: newly diagnosed GD, antithyroid drugs for less than 3 months. After RNA was extracted from PBMCs, the TCR library was made from it. Sequencing libraries for TCR beta were prepared with iRepertoire HTBI primers and Arm-PCR of CDR3 regions. TCRdb passed the multiplex PCR reads through MiXCR, listing each CDR3 protein once. Here the sample spans 400,000 to 450,000 distinct CDR3 sequences, 14% to 15% being singletons. The sample was also linked to a second study, of T cells in Graves' hyperthyroidism and ophthalmopathy.

The sequenced sample was peripheral blood mononuclear cells (PBMCs), obtained at new diagnosis, from a patient treated with antithyroid drugs. These receptors were obtained from a woman younger than 45 with Graves disease.

This clonotype was found many times. The rearrangement links TRBV4-1 to TRBJ2-5; D perhaps matches TRBD2 (5 bases). The CDR3 runs to 16 residues. V lost 0 bases to trimming and J lost 5 bases, with 16 bases between them. CDR1 is MGHRA and CDR2 is YSYEKL in the germline V gene. Written as DNA, the CDR3 is TGCGCCAGCAGCCAAGAAATAACGATGCCGGGGGAGACCCAGTACTTC. It codes for CASSQEITMPGETQYF.

This clonotype appeared many times. The rearrangement uses TRBV9 and TRBJ2-7; 7 bases are a match to TRBD2. Germline CDR1 reads SGDLS; CDR2 reads YYNGEE. J was trimmed by 6 bases and V by 2 bases; bases with no gene match: 11. There are 15 residues in the CDR3. The CDR3 DNA is TGTGCCAGCAGCGTCGGGAGAGCGGGACTGGGCGAGCAGTACTTC. Residues: CASSVGRAGLGEQYF.

In its sample, this clonotype was seen many times. This rearrangement joins TRBV2 to TRBJ2-3; 9 bases align to TRBD2. V gave up 8 bases and J gave up 5 bases; unmatched junction bases: 5. CDR3 size: 13 residues. CDR1 is SNHLY, CDR2 FYNNEI, per germline. CDR3 coding DNA: TGTGCCAGCTGGCGGGGGGGATTAGATACGCAGTATTTT. Translated, it gives CASWRGGLDTQYF.

This clonotype was observed at least ten times. The chain employs TRBV11-2 and TRBJ2-7; D remains unclear. Germline lookup yields CDR1 SGHAT and CDR2 FQNNGV. V was trimmed by 2 bases and J by 2 bases, leaving 10 bases between them. This CDR3 has 14 residues. CDR3: CASSLRTSPYEQYF. In DNA form, the CDR3 reads TGTGCCAGCAGCTTAAGAACCTCTCCCTACGAGCAGTACTTC.

This clonotype has at least ten counts. The V gene is TRBV7-9, the J gene TRBJ2-5; TRBD2 matches 8 bases. Germline CDR1 reads SEHNR; CDR2 reads FQNEAQ (reference sequence). V was clipped by 1 base and J by 14 bases; unmatched bases: 3. This CDR3 comprises 11 residues. CDR3 DNA sequence: TGTGCCAGCAGCTTAGGGTTAGCGGGATACTTC. Protein: CASSLGLAGYF.

Points on this clonotype: The junction departs from germline at one end; a sequencing error may be responsible. The V call is TRBV11-1, the J call TRBJ1-2; tentative D call: TRBD1 (6 bases). The CDR3 runs to 12 residues. Germline CDR1 SGHAT, CDR2 FQDESV (reference sequence). CDR3 in amino acids: CASSQASGTPTF. The CDR3 DNA sequence: TGCGCCAGCAGCCAAGCTTCCGGGACACCAACCTTC.

Of note for this clonotype: This may be a read error, as it is one base from a much larger clone. Given the absence of the conserved phenylalanine or tryptophan at the CDR3 end, a read error is likely. The chain links TRBV27 to TRBJ1-4; the D gene is possibly TRBD1 (6 bases). CDR3 size: 17 residues. Germline V gene lookup returns CDR1 MNHEY and CDR2 SMNVEV (reference sequence). V was clipped by 6 bases and J by 6 bases, with 23 bases between them. The CDR3 sequence: CASSEDTTGKWDEKLFS. The CDR3, as DNA: TGTGCCAGCAGCGAGGATACAACAGGGAAATGGGATGAAAAACTGTTTTCT.

In this sample, this clonotype turned up many times. J is TRBJ1-5 and V is TRBV12-3 or TRBV12-4; D gene unclear. This CDR3 region has 14 residues. Trimming took 1 base from V and 4 from J, leaving 8 bases between them. For the CDR3, the DNA is TGTGCCAGCAGTTTAGTGGGGATGAATCAGCCCCAGCATTTT. Encoded protein: CASSLVGMNQPQHF.

This clonotype came up many times. The V call is TRBV7-8, the J call TRBJ2-3; 8 positions match TRBD1. Germline V gene lookup returns CDR1 SGHVS and CDR2 FQNEAQ. The CDR3 contains 15 residues. Trimming removed 5 bases from V and 2 bases from J; junction bases left unmatched: 6. The CDR3 region is CASSQTGEYTDTQYF. DNA of the CDR3: TGTGCCAGCAGCCAGACAGGGGAGTACACAGATACGCAGTATTTT.

This chain joins TRBV27 and TRBJ2-2, with 10 bases fitting TRBD2. From germline, CDR1 is MNHEY and CDR2 SMNVEV (reference sequence). V lost 5 bases and J lost 7; bases outside the gene matches: 13. This CDR3 is built from 17 residues. The CDR3 nucleotides are TGTGCCAGCAGTCCACCCGGAGCGGGAGGGCCCCACGGGGAGCTGTTTTTT. This translates into CASSPPGAGGPHGELFF.

This clonotype was recorded at least ten times. The DNA for the CDR3 is TGTGCCAGCAGCTTAGGGACAGGGTCTCTACAGCCCCAGCATTTT. This translates into CASSLGTGSLQPQHF. The genes are TRBV7-9 and TRBJ1-5, with TRBD1 matching over 8 bases. With V trimmed by 1 base and J by 7 bases, 6 bases remained unmatched. Looked up from germline, CDR1 is SEHNR and CDR2 is FQNEAQ (reference sequence). This CDR3 is built from 15 residues.

This clonotype was detected many times. The chain has TRBV6-1 and TRBJ2-5; D might be TRBD2 (6 bases). This CDR3 is 12 amino acids long. Trimming shortened V by 6 bases and J by 5 bases, and 10 bases separated the two germline ends. Per the germline V gene, CDR1 is MNHNS and CDR2 is SASEGT. This chain's CDR3 is CASRSGGETQYF. CDR3 bases: TGTGCCAGCAGGTCCGGGGGTGAGACCCAGTACTTC.